The 8 T cell receptor beta chains listed next were all sequenced from one sample in a study of blood T cell dynamics during melanoma immunotherapy. The time point here: week 3, after first cycle of checkpoint inhibitor. Clones were sequenced by immunoSEQ multiplex PCR, and TCRdb holds only the in-frame ones, with some missing. The data hold about 11,000 clones, with 70% to 90% observed a single time. Sample: blood, taken from a patient treated with checkpoint blockade. These receptors were obtained from a human donor with melanoma.

In its sample, this clone was seen a few times. The gene calls are TRBV15 and TRBJ2-2, with 12 nucleotides matching TRBD1. Germline loops: CDR1 LNHNV, CDR2 YYDKDF (reference sequence). V trimming: 3 bases; J trimming: 6 bases; junction bases outside the gene matches: 5. The CDR3 has 16 residues. As DNA, the CDR3 is TGTGCCACCAGCAGCGGGACAGGGGGCGCGGCCGGGGAGCTGTTTTTT. Protein product: CATSSGTGGAAGELFF.

This clone was found once. The rearrangement uses TRBV30 and TRBJ1-6; TRBD1 is a possible D gene (6 bases). The CDR3 totals 13 residues. Germline V gene sequence: CDR1 GTSNPN, CDR2 SVGIG (reference sequence). The V gene lost 3 bases and the J gene lost 7 bases, with 10 bases spanning the gap. The CDR3 is CAWRQGMNSPLHF. CDR3 in DNA: TGTGCCTGGAGGCAGGGGATGAATTCACCCCTCCACTTT.

This sequence joins TRBV15 and TRBJ2-1; 8 positions agree with TRBD2. Germline values: CDR1 LNHNV, CDR2 YYDKDF (reference sequence). CDR3 size: 15 residues. V trimming: 0 bases; J trimming: 10 bases; junction bases outside the gene matches: 8. The CDR3 DNA follows: TGTGCCACCAGCAGAGAAAGGAGCGGGGGCAGAGAGCAGTTCTTC. Amino acid sequence: CATSRERSGGREQFF.

V and J are TRBV19 and TRBJ1-1; weak D call: TRBD1 (5 bases). CDR1 and CDR2 from the germline V gene are LNHDA and SQIVND (reference sequence). CDR3 size: 12 residues. The V gene lost 7 bases and the J gene lost 4 bases, with 10 bases spanning the gap. The chain's CDR3 is CASKQGGTEAFF. CDR3 in DNA: TGTGCCAGTAAGCAGGGTGGCACTGAAGCTTTCTTT. The complete variable domain, with remaining parts taken from reference TRBV19 and TRBJ1-1, reads DGGITQSPKYLFRKEGQNVTLSCEQNLNHDAMYWYRQDPGQGLRLIYYSQIVNDFQKGDIAEGYSVSREKKESFPLTVTSAQKNPTAFYLCASKQGGTEAFFGQGTRLTVV.

The chain recombines TRBV18 with TRBJ2-7; 8 nucleotides line up with TRBD2. CDR3 length: 15 amino acids. Germline CDR1 KGHSH, CDR2 LQKENI. After removal of 0 bases from V and 5 bases from J, the junction contained 6 bases not matched to a gene. The CDR3 here is CASSPPNGGADEQYF. CDR3 sequence (DNA): TGTGCCAGCTCACCACCCAACGGGGGGGCGGACGAGCAGTACTTC.

This clone was seen once. J is TRBJ1-2 and V is TRBV5-1, with 7 bases lining up with TRBD1. The CDR3 loop spans 17 amino acids. Germline CDR1 SGHRS, CDR2 YFSETQ. V lost 0 bases, J lost 1 base, and 9 bases stayed unmatched. This CDR3 is CASSLASGYRGNYGYTF. The CDR3 DNA reads as TGCGCCAGCAGCTTGGCCTCGGGGTACAGGGGTAACTATGGCTACACCTTC.

The rearrangement uses TRBV5-8 and TRBJ2-7; 11 bases match TRBD1. The CDR3 is 15 amino acids. Unmatched junction bases numbered 7, after V lost 4 bases and J lost 4 bases. CDR1 and CDR2 from the germline V gene are SGHTS and YDEGEE. The CDR3, as DNA: TGTGCCAGCAGCATGCGGACAGGGGGCTTGTACGAGCAGTACTTC. Its translation: CASSMRTGGLYEQYF.

The gene calls are TRBV10-1 and TRBJ1-1; tentatively, D is TRBD1 (6 bases). The ends were cut back, 3 bases at V and 6 bases at J, with 14 bases in the middle. Germline V gene lookup returns CDR1 WNHNN and CDR2 SYGVQD (reference sequence). CDR3 length: 14 amino acids. CDR3 sequence reads: CASSEGGALAEAFF. Written as DNA, the CDR3 is TGCGCCAGCAGTGAAGGGGGTGCGCTGGCTGAAGCTTTCTTT.